The 3 T cell receptor beta chains below all came from one sample that was sequenced in a study of cytomegalovirus exposure and HLA in healthy donors. The primer mix had 60 Vbeta and 13 Jbeta primers. Assay: immunoSEQ multiplex PCR; the TCRdb copy retains only in-frame clones and omits some. The table has 300,000 or so clones, roughly 86% seen once. The sequencing input was PBMCs. All receptors derive from a woman aged 40 to 50 in good health and CMV-seropositive.

The CDR3 loop is CASSFATGSGANVLTF. As DNA, the CDR3 is TGTGCCAGCTCATTCGCAACAGGGTCTGGGGCCAACGTCCTGACTTTC. This rearrangement joins TRBV18 to TRBJ2-6; a weak D match, TRBD1 (6 bases). The CDR3 is 16 amino acids. V lost 5 bases, J lost 1 base, and 12 bases lay in between. The germline CDR1 and CDR2 sequences are KGHSH and LQKENI.

The rearrangement joins TRBV2 to TRBJ1-6; 7 bases line up with TRBD1. Germline V CDR1 and CDR2: SNHLY, FYNNEI. The CDR3 is 13 amino acids. The trim removed 8 bases at V and 7 bases at J, leaving 5 bases unmatched. CDR3 protein: CASRGTENSPLHF. The CDR3 DNA reads as TGTGCCAGCCGGGGGACAGAGAATTCACCCCTCCACTTT.

The V and J genes are TRBV29-1 and TRBJ1-6; tentatively, D is TRBD1 (6 bases). The V and J ends lost 4 bases and 5 bases respectively, with 12 bases between them. This CDR3 has 14 amino acids. Germline-derived CDR1 and CDR2 are SQVTM and ANQGSEA. As DNA, the CDR3 is TGCAGCGTTGGGGAGGGGGTAAATAATTCACCCCTCCACTTT. Translation gives CSVGEGVNNSPLHF.